This passage covers 8 T cell receptor beta chains from one sample sequenced in a study of T cells after yellow fever vaccination. TCRdb passed the 5' RACE reads through MiXCR, listing each CDR3 protein once. The sample shows around 25,000 distinct CDR3 sequences, 4% to 5% of them seen only once. The sample consisted of PBMCs, either bulk or a sorted T-cell subset (CD4+, CD8+, memory, or dextramer-sorted; not recorded which), taken on the day of the yellow fever booster vaccination. Every receptor here comes from a man between 18 and 29 years old who received the YFV17D yellow fever vaccine.

This clonotype showed up many times. The rearrangement joins TRBV20-1 to TRBJ1-2; D call uncertain. Germline CDR1 is DFQATT and CDR2 is SNEGSKA (reference sequence). This CDR3 region has 12 residues. V lost 1 base, J lost 7 bases, and 10 bases lay in between. Written as DNA, the CDR3 is TGCAGTGCTAGAGTTGTTAGTGGTGGCTACACCTTC. Its protein product is CSARVVSGGYTF.

Ten or more counts support this clonotype. The V call is TRBV4-1, the J call TRBJ2-1, with no clear D. CDR3 length equals 16 residues. Deletions cut 1 base from V and 0 bases from J, with 10 bases between. Germline CDR1 and CDR2: MGHRA and YSYEKL. CDR3 sequence: CASSQVNMVSYNEQFF. The CDR3 DNA reads TGCGCCAGCAGCCAAGTCAATATGGTCTCCTACAATGAGCAGTTCTTC.

This clonotype was seen at least ten times. The chain combines TRBV7-3 with TRBJ2-3; 8 bases match TRBD2. V shed 4 bases, J shed 1 base, and the junction held 7 bases outside the gene matches. Germline lookup yields CDR1 SGHTA and CDR2 FQGTGA. The CDR3 has 16 amino acids. CDR3 residues: CASSSGLADGTDTQYF. The CDR3 nucleotides read TGTGCCAGCAGCTCTGGACTAGCCGATGGCACAGATACGCAGTATTTT.

In this sample, this clonotype turned up many times. CDR3 sequence: CASSRGTSGGRTDTQYF. The CDR3 DNA is TGTGCCAGCAGCCGCGGGACTAGCGGGGGGCGCACAGATACGCAGTATTTT. V is TRBV6-5 and J is TRBJ2-3, with TRBD2 matching 15 bases. Germline V lookup: CDR1 MNHEY, CDR2 SVGAGI. This CDR3 comprises 17 residues. V trimming: 6 bases; J trimming: 1 base; junction bases outside the gene matches: 5.

This clonotype was counted ten times or more. CDR3 sequence: CASVRGGEGQPQHF. The CDR3 DNA reads TGTGCCAGCGTCCGAGGGGGAGAGGGTCAGCCCCAGCATTTT. The chain recombines TRBV6-6 with TRBJ1-5; possibly TRBD1 for D (6 bases). Germline V gene data show CDR1 as MNHNY and CDR2 as SVGAGI (reference sequence). Trimming pared 8 bases from V and 6 bases from J, leaving 17 bases between. The CDR3 loop spans 14 amino acids.

This clonotype has more than one count but fewer than ten. The rearrangement joins TRBV7-2 to TRBJ1-1; 10 bases map to TRBD1. CDR1 and CDR2 from the germline V gene are SGHTA and FQGNSA. V was pared by 4 bases and J by 5 bases, with 7 bases of the junction left unmatched. This CDR3 is built from 15 residues. The CDR3 DNA reads TGTGCCAGCAGCTGGACAGGGGGTTCGGCAACTGAAGCTTTCTTT. This codes for CASSWTGGSATEAFF. The whole variable domain, filled in from reference TRBV7-2 and TRBJ1-1, reads GAGVSQSPSNKVTEKGKDVELRCDPISGHTALYWYRQSLGQGLEFLIYFQGNSAPDKSGLPSDRFSAERTGGSVSTLTIQRTQQEDSAVYLCASSWTGGSATEAFFGQGTRLTVV.

This clonotype was observed at least ten times. The rearrangement joins TRBV5-1 to TRBJ2-7; 10 bases are a match to TRBD1. The CDR3 contains 17 residues. V gave up 2 bases and J gave up 5 bases; unmatched junction bases: 13. Germline V gives CDR1 SGHRS, CDR2 YFSETQ. CDR3 region: CASSFWGQGQGLNEQYF. The CDR3, as DNA: TGCGCCAGCAGCTTCTGGGGACAGGGGCAGGGGCTTAACGAGCAGTACTTC.

This clonotype has more than one count but fewer than ten. V and J are TRBV7-3 and TRBJ2-6; D is undetermined. CDR3 size: 15 residues. V gave up 5 bases and J gave up 0 bases, with 8 bases separating them. The germline V gene has CDR1 SGHTA and CDR2 FQGTGA. Written as DNA, the CDR3 is TGTGCCAGCAGCCCTACTCTCTCTGGGGCCAACGTCCTGACTTTC. Amino acid sequence: CASSPTLSGANVLTF.